These 5 T cell receptor beta chains were all obtained from the same sample, sequenced in a study of blood T cell repertoires in COVID-19. TCRdb's copy holds only in-frame clones and misses some; the assay was immunoSEQ multiplex PCR. The sample includes 150,000 to 180,000 clones, roughly nine tenths seen only once; the top ten take more than 14%. Material: peripheral blood. These receptors were taken from a woman in her forties with acute or convalescent COVID-19.

The rearrangement uses TRBV27 and TRBJ1-6; possible D gene TRBD1, 6 bases. This CDR3 region has 12 residues. CDR1 is MNHEY, CDR2 SMNVEV, per germline (reference sequence). V was clipped by 4 bases and J by 13 bases, with 11 bases between them. In nucleotides, the CDR3 is TGTGCCAGCAGTTCCAGGGGTCTTCCCCTCCACTTT. It yields the protein CASSSRGLPLHF.

V and J are TRBV5-6 and TRBJ2-7; TRBD1 might be the D (5 bases). Germline values: CDR1 SGHDT, CDR2 YYEEEE. The CDR3 runs 13 residues. V gave up 0 bases and J gave up 5 bases, with 9 bases separating them. This chain's CDR3 is CASSLGRAHEQYF. In DNA, the CDR3 is TGTGCCAGCAGCTTGGGCAGGGCGCACGAGCAGTACTTC.

V usage is TRBV7-8 and J usage is TRBJ2-1, with a tentative D call TRBD2 (5 bases). The CDR3 runs 17 residues. Germline V gene sequence: CDR1 SGHVS, CDR2 FQNEAQ. Trimming took off 1 base at V and 0 bases at J, with 13 bases between the two ends. The CDR3 region has the DNA TGTGCCAGCAGCTTAGGGAGGAGACGGAGCTCCTACAATGAGCAGTTCTTC. This gives the protein CASSLGRRRSSYNEQFF. Combining the CDR3 with reference TRBV7-8 and TRBJ2-1 gives the whole variable domain GAGVSQSPRYKVAKRGQDVALRCDPISGHVSLFWYQQALGQGPEFLTYFQNEAQLDKSGLPSDRFFAERPEGSVSTLKIQRTQQEDSAVYLCASSLGRRRSSYNEQFFGPGTRLTVL.

The chain uses TRBV9 and TRBJ1-3; TRBD1 matches 10 bases. Germline V gene lookup returns CDR1 SGDLS and CDR2 YYNGEE. This CDR3 is 16 amino acids long. With V trimmed by 2 bases and J by 0 bases, 2 bases remained unmatched. In DNA, the CDR3 is TGTGCCAGCAGCGTGGGACAGGGGACCTCTGGAAACACCATATATTTT. Translation: CASSVGQGTSGNTIYF.

The chain couples TRBV29-1 to TRBJ2-3; 9 bases align to TRBD1. The trim removed 7 bases at V and 2 bases at J, leaving 10 bases unmatched. In germline, CDR1 is SQVTM, CDR2 ANQGSEA. CDR3 length: 15 amino acids. The CDR3 DNA sequence: TGCAGCGAGTCTAGGACAGGGGCCCCCACAGATACGCAGTATTTT. It is translated as CSESRTGAPTDTQYF.